What follows describes a single TCR beta chain. What it binds is unknown. This specimen comes from a study of vaccination and CD4 T cells after COVID-19. Cultured CD4+ T cell DNA underwent sequencing with the Oncomine TCR Beta short-read assay. Investigators obtained genomic DNA by extraction from cultured CD4+ T cells. TCRdb reanalysed the PCR reads using MiXCR and keeps one entry per CDR3 protein. The sample shows about 6,800 distinct CDR3 sequences, around 33% of them seen only once. The V gene end was trimmed by 4 bases and the J gene end by 7 bases; junction bases not matched to a gene: 15. Germline values: CDR1 MNHNS, CDR2 SASEGT. CDR3 length equals 17 residues. Specified treatment: roughly ten-day PBMC culture with coronavirus spike peptide pools or control peptides (ViraFEST assay). An unexposed donor provided the CD4+ T cells, which were collected before the COVID-19 pandemic (2011-2018).

The chain has TRBV6-1 and TRBJ2-7; 11 nucleotides align to TRBD1. This TCR derives from a human donor in good health. The sequenced sample was CD4+ T cells from blood, cultured in vitro. The CDR3 region is CASSGVQGDRGSREQYF. The CDR3 bases are TGTGCCAGCAGTGGGGTACAGGGGGACAGGGGGTCGAGGGAGCAGTACTTC.